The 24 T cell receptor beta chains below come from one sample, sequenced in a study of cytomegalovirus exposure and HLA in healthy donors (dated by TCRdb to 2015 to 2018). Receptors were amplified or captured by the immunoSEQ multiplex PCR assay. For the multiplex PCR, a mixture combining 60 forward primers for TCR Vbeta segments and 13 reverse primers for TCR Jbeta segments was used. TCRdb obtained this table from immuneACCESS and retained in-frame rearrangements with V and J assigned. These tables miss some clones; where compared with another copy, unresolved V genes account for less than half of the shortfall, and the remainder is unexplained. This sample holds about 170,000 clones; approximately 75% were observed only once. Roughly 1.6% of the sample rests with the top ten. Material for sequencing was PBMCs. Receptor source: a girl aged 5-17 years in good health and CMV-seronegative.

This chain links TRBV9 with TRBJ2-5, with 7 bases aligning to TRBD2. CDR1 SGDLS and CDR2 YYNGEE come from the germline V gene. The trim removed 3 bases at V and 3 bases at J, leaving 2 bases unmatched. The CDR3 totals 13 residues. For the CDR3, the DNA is TGTGCCAGCAGCGCGAGCGGGGAAGAGACCCAGTACTTC. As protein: CASSASGEETQYF.

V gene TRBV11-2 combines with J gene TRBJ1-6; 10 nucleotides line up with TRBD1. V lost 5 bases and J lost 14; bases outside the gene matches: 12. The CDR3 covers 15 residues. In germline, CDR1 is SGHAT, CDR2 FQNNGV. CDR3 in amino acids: CASSHPGTGVWALHF. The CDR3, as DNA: TGTGCCAGCAGCCACCCCGGGACAGGGGTTTGGGCCCTCCACTTT.

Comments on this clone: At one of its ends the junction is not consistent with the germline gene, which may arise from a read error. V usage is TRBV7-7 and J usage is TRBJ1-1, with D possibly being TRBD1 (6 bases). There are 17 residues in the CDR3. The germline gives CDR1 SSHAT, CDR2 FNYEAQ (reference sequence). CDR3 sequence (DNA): TGTGCTAGCAGCTACGTGTGGGGGGGCGAGATGAACACTGAAGCTTTCTTT. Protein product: CASSYVWGGEMNTEAFF. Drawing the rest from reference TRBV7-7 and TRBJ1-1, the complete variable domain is GAGVSQSPRYKVTKRGQDVTLRCDPISSHATLYWYQQALGQGPEFLTYFNYEAQPDKSGLPSDRFSAERPEGSISTLTIQRTEQRDSAMYRCASSYVWGGEMNTEAFFGQGTRLTVV.

This CDR3 reads CASSGWSSNYGYTF. CDR3 sequence (DNA): TGTGCCAGCAGTGGTTGGAGTTCTAACTATGGCTACACCTTC. The chain uses TRBV6-1 and TRBJ1-2; D is uncertain. The germline gives CDR1 MNHNS, CDR2 SASEGT. The CDR3 has 14 residues. Trimming left V 4 bases short and J 0 bases short, with 9 bases between.

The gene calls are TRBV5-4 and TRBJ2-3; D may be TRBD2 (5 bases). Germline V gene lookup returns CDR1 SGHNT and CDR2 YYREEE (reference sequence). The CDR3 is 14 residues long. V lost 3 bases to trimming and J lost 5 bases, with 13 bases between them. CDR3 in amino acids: CASSSGMPGDTQYF. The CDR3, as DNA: TGTGCCAGCAGCTCCGGGATGCCAGGAGATACGCAGTATTTT.

CDR3 bases: TGTGCCTGGAGTGTACAGGGTAGCGGGGGGGAAGAGACCCAGTACTTC. Translation gives CAWSVQGSGGEETQYF. V is TRBV30 and J is TRBJ2-5; 11 bases match TRBD2. This CDR3 region has 16 residues. V was pared by 0 bases and J by 3 bases, with 6 bases of the junction left unmatched. Germline values: CDR1 GTSNPN, CDR2 SVGIG (reference sequence).

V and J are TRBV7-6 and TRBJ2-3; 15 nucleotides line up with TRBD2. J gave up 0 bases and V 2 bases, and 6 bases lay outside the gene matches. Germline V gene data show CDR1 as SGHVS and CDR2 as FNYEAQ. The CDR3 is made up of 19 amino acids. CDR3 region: CASSLQEGLAGGSTDTQYF. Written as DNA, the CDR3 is TGTGCCAGCAGCTTACAGGAGGGACTAGCGGGAGGTAGCACAGATACGCAGTATTTT.

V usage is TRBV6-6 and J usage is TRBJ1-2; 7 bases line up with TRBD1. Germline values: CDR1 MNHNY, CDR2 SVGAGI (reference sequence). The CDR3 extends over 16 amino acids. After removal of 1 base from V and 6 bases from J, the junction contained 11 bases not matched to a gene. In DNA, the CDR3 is TGTGCCAGCAGTTACTTGAGGGGGCGGGGGGGCCATGGCTACACCTTC. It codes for CASSYLRGRGGHGYTF.

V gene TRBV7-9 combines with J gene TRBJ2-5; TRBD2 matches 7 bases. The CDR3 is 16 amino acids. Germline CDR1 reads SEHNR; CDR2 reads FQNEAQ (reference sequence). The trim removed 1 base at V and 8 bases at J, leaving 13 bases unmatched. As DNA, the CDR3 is TGTGCCAGCAGCTTAGAAGGCGCCAGCGGGGCGGCAACCCAGTACTTC. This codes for CASSLEGASGAATQYF.

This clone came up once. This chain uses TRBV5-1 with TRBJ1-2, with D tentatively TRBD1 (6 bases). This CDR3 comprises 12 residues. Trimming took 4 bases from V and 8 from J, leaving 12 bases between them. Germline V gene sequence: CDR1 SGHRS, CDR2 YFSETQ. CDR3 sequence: CASSLDSRGYTF. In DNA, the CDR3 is TGCGCCAGCAGCCTGGACAGTCGGGGCTACACCTTC.

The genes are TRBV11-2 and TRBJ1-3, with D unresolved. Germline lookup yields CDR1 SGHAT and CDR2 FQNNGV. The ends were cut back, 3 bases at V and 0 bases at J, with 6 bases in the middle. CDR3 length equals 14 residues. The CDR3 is CASSFPGSGNTIYF. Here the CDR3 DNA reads TGTGCCAGCAGCTTCCCCGGCTCTGGAAACACCATATATTTT.

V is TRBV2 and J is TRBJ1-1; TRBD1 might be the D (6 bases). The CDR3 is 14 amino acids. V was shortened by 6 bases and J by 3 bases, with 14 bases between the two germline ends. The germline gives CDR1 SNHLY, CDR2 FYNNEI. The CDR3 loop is CASSPQGKDTEAFF. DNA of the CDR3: TGTGCCAGCAGCCCCCAGGGGAAGGACACTGAAGCTTTCTTT.

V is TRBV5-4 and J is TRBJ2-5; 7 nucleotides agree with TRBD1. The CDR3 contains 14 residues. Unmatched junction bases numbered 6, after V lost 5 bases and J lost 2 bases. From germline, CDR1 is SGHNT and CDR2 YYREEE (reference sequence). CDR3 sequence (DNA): TGTGCCAGCAGTTTTCGGACAGGTCAAGAGACCCAGTACTTC. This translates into CASSFRTGQETQYF.

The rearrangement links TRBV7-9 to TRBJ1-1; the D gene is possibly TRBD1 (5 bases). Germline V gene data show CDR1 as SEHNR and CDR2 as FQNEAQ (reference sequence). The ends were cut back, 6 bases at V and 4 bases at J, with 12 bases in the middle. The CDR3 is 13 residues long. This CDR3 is CASSFRGITEAFF. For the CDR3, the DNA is TGTGCCAGCAGTTTCCGGGGGATCACTGAAGCTTTCTTT.

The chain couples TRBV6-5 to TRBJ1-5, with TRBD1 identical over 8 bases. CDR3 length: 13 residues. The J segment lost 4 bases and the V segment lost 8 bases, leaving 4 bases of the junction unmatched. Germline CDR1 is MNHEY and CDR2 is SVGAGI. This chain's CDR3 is CASAGGLNQPQHF. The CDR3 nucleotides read TGTGCCAGCGCAGGGGGCTTAAATCAGCCCCAGCATTTT.

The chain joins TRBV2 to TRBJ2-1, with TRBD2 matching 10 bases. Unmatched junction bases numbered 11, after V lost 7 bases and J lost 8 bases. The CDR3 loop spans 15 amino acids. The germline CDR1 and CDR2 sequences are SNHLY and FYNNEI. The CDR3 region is CASMGVAGGTYEQFF. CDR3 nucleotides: TGTGCCAGCATGGGGGTAGCGGGGGGTACTTATGAGCAGTTCTTC.

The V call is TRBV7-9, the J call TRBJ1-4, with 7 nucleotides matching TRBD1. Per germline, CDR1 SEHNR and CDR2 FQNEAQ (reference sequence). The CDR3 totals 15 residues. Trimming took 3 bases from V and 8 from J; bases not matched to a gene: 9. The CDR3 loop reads CASSLGGMGQEKLFF. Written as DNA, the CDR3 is TGTGCCAGCAGCTTGGGCGGGATGGGACAGGAAAAACTGTTTTTT. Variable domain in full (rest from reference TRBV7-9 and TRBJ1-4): DTGVSQNPRHKITKRGQNVTFRCDPISEHNRLYWYRQTLGQGPEFLTYFQNEAQLEKSRLLSDRFSAERPKGSFSTLEIQRTEQGDSAMYLCASSLGGMGQEKLFFGSGTQLSVL.

In nucleotides, the CDR3 is TGCGCCAGCAGCTTAGGACCGGAGGACACTGAAGCTTTCTTT. Translation gives CASSLGPEDTEAFF. The rearrangement links TRBV5-1 to TRBJ1-1, with D unresolved. The CDR3 has 14 residues. Trimming took 2 bases from V and 3 from J, leaving 11 bases between them. Germline CDR1 is SGHRS and CDR2 is YFSETQ.

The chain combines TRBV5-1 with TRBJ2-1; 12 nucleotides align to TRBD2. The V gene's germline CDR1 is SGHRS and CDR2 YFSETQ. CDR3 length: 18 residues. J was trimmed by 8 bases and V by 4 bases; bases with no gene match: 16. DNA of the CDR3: TGCGCCAGCAGCCTTCTGGTGGCTAGCGGGGGGGCCGGCCATGAGCAGTTCTTC. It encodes CASSLLVASGGAGHEQFF.

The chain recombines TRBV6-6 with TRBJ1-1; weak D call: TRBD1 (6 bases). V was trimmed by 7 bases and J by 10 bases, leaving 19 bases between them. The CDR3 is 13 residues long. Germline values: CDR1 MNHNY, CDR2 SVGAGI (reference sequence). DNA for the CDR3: TGTGCCAGCAAAAATCCAGGGGATGGTCGAGCTTTCTTT. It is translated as CASKNPGDGRAFF.

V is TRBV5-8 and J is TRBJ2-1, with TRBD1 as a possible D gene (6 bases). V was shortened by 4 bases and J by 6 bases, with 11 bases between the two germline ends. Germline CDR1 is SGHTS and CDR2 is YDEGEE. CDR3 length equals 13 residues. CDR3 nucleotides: TGTGCCAGCAGCGTTACAGGGTCCAATGAGCAGTTCTTC. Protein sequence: CASSVTGSNEQFF.

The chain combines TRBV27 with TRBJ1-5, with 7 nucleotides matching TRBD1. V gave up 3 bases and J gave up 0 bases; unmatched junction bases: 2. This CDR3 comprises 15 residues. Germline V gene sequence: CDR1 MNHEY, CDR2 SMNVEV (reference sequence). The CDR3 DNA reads TGTGCCAGCAGTTTCACAGGGGATAGCAATCAGCCCCAGCATTTT. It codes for CASSFTGDSNQPQHF.

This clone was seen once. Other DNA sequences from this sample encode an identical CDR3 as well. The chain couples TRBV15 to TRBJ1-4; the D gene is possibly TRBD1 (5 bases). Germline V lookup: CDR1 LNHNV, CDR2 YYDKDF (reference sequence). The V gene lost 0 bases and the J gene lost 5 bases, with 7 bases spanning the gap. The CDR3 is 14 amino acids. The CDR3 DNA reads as TGTGCCACCAGCAGAGATAGGGGAAATGAAAAACTGTTTTTT. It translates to CATSRDRGNEKLFF.

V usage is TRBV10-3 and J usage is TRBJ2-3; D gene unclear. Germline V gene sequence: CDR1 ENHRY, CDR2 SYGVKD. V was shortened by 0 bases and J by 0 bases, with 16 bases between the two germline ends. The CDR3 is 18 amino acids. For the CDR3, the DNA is TGTGCCATCAGTGAGTCGTTTAGGAGTGCTTCTAGCACAGATACGCAGTATTTT. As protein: CAISESFRSASSTDTQYF.